This TCR beta chain was sequenced in a study of blood T cell repertoires in COVID-19. Background on the study: The United States, Italy and Spain were the sources of the acute and convalescent COVID-19 samples. PBMCs, B-cell-depleted T cells, or T cells were the source of the cDNA or gDNA that made up the material.

Germline trimming cut 0 bases from V and 15 bases from J; bases unmatched to any gene: 17. CDR1 and CDR2 (germline): SGHRS, YFSETQ. The CDR3 is made up of 16 amino acids. Sequenced by immunoSEQ multiplex PCR; TCRdb stores in-frame clones only, minus some. The sample consists of around 93,000 clones, more than 75% of them appearing once. The sequencing sample was made of peripheral blood. This sequence was found in a human donor in a cohort sampled during active COVID-19. The chain combines TRBV5-1 with TRBJ2-1, with 8 positions matching TRBD2. CDR3 DNA: TGCGCCAGCAGCTTGGAGGTGGCGGGAGGTCCCGGGGGGTTGTTCTTC. Its translation: CASSLEVAGGPGGLFF.